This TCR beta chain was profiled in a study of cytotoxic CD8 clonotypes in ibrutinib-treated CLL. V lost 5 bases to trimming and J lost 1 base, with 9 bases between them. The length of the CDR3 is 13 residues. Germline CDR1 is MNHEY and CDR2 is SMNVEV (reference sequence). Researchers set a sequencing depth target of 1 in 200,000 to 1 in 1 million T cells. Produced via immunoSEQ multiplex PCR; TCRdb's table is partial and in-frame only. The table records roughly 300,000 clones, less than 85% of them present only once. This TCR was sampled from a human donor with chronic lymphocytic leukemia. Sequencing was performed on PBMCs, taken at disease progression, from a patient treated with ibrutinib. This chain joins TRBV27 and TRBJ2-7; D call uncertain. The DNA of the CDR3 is TGTGCCAGCAGTGTTGGTAGGTCCTACGAGCAGTACTTC. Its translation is CASSVGRSYEQYF.